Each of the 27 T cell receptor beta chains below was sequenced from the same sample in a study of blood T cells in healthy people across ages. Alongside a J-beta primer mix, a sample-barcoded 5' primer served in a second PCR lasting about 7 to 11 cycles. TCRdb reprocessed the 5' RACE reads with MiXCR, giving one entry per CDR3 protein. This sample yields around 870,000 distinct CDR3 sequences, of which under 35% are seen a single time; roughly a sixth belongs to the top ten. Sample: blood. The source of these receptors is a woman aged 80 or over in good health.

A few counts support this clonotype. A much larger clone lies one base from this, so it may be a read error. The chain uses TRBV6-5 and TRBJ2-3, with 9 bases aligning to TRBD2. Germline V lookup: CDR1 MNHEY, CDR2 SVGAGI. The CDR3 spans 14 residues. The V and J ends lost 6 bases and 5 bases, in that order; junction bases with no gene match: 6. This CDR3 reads CASRPGSGGDTQYF. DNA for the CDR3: TGTGCCAGCAGGCCGGGTAGCGGGGGAGATACGCAGTATTTT.

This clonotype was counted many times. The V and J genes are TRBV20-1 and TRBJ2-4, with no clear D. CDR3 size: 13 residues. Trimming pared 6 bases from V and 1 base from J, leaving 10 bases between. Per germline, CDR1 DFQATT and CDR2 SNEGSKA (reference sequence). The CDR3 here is CSAGQQAKNIQYF. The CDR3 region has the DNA TGCAGTGCCGGGCAGCAGGCCAAAAACATTCAGTACTTC.

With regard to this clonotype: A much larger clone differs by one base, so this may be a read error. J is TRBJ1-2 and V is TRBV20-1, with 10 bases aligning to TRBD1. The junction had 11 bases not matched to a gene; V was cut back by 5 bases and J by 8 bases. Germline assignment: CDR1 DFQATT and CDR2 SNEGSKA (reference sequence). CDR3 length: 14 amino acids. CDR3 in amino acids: CSAGAWDRGDGYTF. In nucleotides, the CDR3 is TGCAGTGCTGGAGCGTGGGACAGGGGTGACGGCTACACCTTC.

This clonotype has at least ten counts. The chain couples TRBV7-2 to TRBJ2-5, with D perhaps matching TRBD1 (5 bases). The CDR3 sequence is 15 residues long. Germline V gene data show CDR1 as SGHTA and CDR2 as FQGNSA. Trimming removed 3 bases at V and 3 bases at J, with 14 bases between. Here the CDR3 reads CASSLAGSSKETQYF. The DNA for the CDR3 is TGTGCCAGCAGCTTGGCAGGGTCGTCTAAAGAGACCCAGTACTTC.

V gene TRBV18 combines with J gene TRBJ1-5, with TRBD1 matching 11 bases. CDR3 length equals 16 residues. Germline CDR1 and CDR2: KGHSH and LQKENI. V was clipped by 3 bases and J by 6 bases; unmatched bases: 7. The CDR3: CASSPGGQGGRQPQHF. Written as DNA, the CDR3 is TGTGCCAGCTCACCGGGGGGACAGGGGGGCCGTCAGCCCCAGCATTTT.

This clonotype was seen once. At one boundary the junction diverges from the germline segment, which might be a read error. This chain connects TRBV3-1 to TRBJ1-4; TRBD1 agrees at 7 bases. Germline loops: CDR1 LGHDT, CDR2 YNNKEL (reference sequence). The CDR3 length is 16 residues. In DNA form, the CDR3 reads TGTGCCAGCAGTCAAACAGGGACAGCAACTAATGAAAAACGGTTTTTT. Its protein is CASSQTGTATNEKRFF. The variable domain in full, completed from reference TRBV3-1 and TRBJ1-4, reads DTAVSQTPKYLVTQMGNDKSIKCEQNLGHDTMYWYKQDSKKFLKIMFSYNNKELIINETVPNRFSPKSPDKAHLNLHINSLELGDSAVYFCASSQTGTATNEKRFFGSGTQLSVL.

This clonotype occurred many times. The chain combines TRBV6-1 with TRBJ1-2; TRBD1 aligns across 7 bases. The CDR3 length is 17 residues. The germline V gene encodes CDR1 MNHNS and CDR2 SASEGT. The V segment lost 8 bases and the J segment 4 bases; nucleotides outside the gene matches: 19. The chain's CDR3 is CASLGQGVTGAFYGYTF. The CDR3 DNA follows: TGTGCCAGCTTGGGCCAAGGGGTCACAGGGGCCTTCTATGGCTACACCTTC.

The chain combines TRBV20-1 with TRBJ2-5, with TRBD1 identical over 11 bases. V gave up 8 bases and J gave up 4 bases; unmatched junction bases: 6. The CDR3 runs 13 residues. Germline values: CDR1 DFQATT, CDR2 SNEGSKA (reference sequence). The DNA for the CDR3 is TGCAGTTCGCGGGACAGGGGGTTAGAGACCCAGTACTTC. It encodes CSSRDRGLETQYF.

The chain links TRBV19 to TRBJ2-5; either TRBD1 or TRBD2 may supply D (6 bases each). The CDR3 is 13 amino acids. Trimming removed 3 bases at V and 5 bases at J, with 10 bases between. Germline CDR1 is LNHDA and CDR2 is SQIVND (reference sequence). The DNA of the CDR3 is TGTGCCAGTAGTATCGGGGGCCTCGAGACCCAGTACTTC. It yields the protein CASSIGGLETQYF.

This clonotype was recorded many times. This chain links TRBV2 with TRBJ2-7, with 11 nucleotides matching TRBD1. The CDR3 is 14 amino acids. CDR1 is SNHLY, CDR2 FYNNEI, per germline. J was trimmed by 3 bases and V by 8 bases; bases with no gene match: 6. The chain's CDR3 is CASGAGTGGYEQYF. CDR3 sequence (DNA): TGTGCCAGCGGAGCCGGGACAGGGGGCTACGAGCAGTACTTC.

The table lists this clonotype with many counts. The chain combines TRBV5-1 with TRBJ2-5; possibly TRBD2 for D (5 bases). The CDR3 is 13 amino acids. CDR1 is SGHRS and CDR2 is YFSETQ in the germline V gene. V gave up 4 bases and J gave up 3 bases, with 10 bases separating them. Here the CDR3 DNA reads TGCGCCAGCAGCCTAGCCGCCGAAGAGACCCAGTACTTC. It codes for CASSLAAEETQYF.

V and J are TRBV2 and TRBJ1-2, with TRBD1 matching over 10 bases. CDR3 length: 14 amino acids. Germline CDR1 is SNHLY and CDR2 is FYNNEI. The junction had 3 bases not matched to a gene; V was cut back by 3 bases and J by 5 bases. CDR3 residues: CASSDRGQGYGYTF. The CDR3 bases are TGTGCCAGCAGTGATAGGGGACAGGGGTATGGCTACACCTTC. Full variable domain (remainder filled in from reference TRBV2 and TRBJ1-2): EPEVTQTPSHQVTQMGQEVILRCVPISNHLYFYWYRQILGQKVEFLVSFYNNEISEKSEIFDDQFSVERPDGSNFTLKIRSTKLEDSAMYFCASSDRGQGYGYTFGSGTRLTVV.

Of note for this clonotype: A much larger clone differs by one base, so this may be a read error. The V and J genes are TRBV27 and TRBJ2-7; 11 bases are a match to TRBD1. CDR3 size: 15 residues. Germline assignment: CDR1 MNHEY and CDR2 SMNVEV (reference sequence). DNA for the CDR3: TGTGCCGGCAGTTGGACAGGGGGCAGGAAGTACGAGCAGTACTTC. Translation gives CAGSWTGGRKYEQYF.

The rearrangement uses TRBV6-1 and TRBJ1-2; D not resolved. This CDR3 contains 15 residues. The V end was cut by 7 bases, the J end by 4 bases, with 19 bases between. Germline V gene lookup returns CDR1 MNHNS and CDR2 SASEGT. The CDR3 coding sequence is TGTGCCAGCAAATTAGTGCTGGAATTCGGCTATGGCTACACCTTC. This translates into CASKLVLEFGYGYTF.

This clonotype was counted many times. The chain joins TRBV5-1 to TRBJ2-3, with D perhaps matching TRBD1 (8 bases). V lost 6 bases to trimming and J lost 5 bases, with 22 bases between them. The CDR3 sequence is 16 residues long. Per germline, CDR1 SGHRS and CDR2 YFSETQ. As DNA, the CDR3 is TGCGCCAGCACCCGGGGGGCCAGGGGGCGCGGAGATACGCAGTATTTT. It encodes CASTRGARGRGDTQYF.

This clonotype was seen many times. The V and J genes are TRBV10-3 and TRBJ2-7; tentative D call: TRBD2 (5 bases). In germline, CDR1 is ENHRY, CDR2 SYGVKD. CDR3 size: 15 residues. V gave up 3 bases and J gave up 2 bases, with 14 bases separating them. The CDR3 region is CAISDLRVATYEQYF. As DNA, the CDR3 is TGTGCCATCAGTGACTTAAGGGTAGCGACCTACGAGCAGTACTTC.

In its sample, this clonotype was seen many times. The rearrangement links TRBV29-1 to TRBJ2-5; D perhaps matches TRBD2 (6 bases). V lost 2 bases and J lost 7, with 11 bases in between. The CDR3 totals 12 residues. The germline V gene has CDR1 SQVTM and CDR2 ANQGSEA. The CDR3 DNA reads TGCAGCGTTGAAAGGGACTCGGGGACCCAGTACTTC. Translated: CSVERDSGTQYF.

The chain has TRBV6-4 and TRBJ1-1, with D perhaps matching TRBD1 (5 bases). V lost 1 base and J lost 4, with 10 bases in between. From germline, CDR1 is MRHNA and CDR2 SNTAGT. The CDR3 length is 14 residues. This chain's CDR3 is CASSDFAGSTEAFF. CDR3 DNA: TGTGCCAGCAGTGACTTCGCAGGGAGCACTGAAGCTTTCTTT.

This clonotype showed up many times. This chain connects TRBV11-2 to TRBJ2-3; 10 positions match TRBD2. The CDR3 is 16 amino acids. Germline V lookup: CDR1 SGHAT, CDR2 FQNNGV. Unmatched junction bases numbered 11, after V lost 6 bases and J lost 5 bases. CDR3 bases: TGTGCCAGCAGTCGAACAGCGGGGGGGTTCCGAGATACGCAGTATTTT. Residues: CASSRTAGGFRDTQYF.

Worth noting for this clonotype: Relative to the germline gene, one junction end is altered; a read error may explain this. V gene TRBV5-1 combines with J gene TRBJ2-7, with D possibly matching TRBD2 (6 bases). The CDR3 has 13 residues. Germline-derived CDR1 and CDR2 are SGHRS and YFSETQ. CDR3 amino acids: CASRLGGSYEQYF. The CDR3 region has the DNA TGCGCCAGCAGGTTGGGGGGATCCTACGAGCAGTACTTC.

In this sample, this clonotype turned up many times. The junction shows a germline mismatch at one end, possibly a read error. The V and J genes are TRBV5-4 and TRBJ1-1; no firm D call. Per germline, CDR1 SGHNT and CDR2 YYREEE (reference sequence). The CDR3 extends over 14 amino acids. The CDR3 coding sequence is TGTGCCAGCAGTTTGGAGGCAGGGAACACTGAAGCTTTCTTT. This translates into CASSLEAGNTEAFF.

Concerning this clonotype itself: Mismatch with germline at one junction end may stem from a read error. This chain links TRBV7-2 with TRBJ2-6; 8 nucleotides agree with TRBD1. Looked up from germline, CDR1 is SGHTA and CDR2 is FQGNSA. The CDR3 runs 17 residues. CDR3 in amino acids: CASRAGVNPQGANVRTF. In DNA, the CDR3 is TGTGCCAGCAGGGCCGGGGTGAACCCCCAGGGGGCCAACGTCCGGACTTTC.

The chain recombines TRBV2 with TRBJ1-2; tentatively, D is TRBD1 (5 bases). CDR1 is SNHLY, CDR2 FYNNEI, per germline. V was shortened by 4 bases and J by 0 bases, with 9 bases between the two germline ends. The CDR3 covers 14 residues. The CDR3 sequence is CASSVGGTNYGYTF. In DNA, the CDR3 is TGTGCCAGCAGTGTCGGGGGGACTAACTATGGCTACACCTTC.

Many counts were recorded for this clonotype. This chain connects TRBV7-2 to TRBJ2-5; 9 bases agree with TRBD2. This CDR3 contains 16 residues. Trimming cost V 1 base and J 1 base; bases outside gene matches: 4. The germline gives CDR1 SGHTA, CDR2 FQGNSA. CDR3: CASSLGQRGAQETQYF. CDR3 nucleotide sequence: TGTGCCAGCAGCTTAGGCCAGCGGGGGGCCCAAGAGACCCAGTACTTC.

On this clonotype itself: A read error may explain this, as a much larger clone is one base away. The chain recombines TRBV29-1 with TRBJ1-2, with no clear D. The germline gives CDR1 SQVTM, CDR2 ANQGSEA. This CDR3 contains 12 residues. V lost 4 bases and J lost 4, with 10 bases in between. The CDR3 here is CSVAGSGYGYTF. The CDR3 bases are TGCAGCGTTGCTGGCAGTGGCTATGGCTACACCTTC.

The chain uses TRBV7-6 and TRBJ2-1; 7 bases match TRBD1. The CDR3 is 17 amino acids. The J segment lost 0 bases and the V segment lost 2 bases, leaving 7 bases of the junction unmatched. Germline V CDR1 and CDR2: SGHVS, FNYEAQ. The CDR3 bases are TGTGCCAGCAGCTTACTTGGGGGACAGATCTCCTACAATGAGCAGTTCTTC. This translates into CASSLLGGQISYNEQFF.

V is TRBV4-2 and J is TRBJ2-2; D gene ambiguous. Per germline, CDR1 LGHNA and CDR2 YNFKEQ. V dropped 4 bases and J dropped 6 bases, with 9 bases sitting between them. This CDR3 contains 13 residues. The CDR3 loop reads CASSPRSAGELFF. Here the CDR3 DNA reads TGTGCCAGCAGCCCCAGGAGTGCCGGGGAGCTGTTTTTT.